The 30 T cell receptor beta chains listed next were all sequenced from one sample in a study of human T cells and chemical hapten exposure. Noted time point: patch test 1, 2 weeks after DPC sensitization. Specified treatment: therapeutic diphenylcyclopropenone sensitization with weekly scalp DPC. MiXCR, run by TCRdb on the RACE reads, gives a single entry per CDR3 protein. The sample carries 74,000 or so distinct CDR3 sequences, 10% recorded once. Specimen: whole blood, collected in connection with sensitization to the hapten diphenylcyclopropenone (DPC). The receptors stem from a woman aged 45-59 years with alopecia areata. Some clones in this sample may be carry-over from other donors' samples.

The genes are TRBV11-2 and TRBJ2-3, with D perhaps assigned TRBD1 or TRBD2 (5 bases each). This CDR3 contains 16 residues. The V end was cut by 4 bases, the J end by 2 bases, with 16 bases between. Germline-derived CDR1 and CDR2 are SGHAT and FQNNGV. The CDR3 loop reads CASSWGSPGPTDTQYF. The CDR3 DNA reads as TGTGCCAGCAGCTGGGGGTCCCCGGGGCCCACAGATACGCAGTATTTT.

In its sample, this clonotype was seen many times. The chain uses TRBV11-2 and TRBJ2-7; D gene ambiguous. V was trimmed by 5 bases and J by 0 bases, leaving 5 bases between them. This CDR3 has 12 amino acids. The germline V gene encodes CDR1 SGHAT and CDR2 FQNNGV. This chain's CDR3 is CASSPPSYEQYF. CDR3 in DNA: TGTGCCAGCAGCCCCCCCTCCTACGAGCAGTACTTC.

This clonotype was found a few times. V usage is TRBV29-1 and J usage is TRBJ1-4; D ambiguous. The CDR3 is 14 amino acids. CDR1 and CDR2 (germline): SQVTM, ANQGSEA. V dropped 6 bases and J dropped 8 bases, with 19 bases sitting between them. CDR3 bases: TGCAGCGTGGGAAAGGGTCGGGGAGTCGAAAAACTGTTTTTT. Protein: CSVGKGRGVEKLFF.

The rearrangement links TRBV12-3 or TRBV12-4 to TRBJ2-3; the match to TRBD1 covers 10 bases. The CDR3 sequence is 18 residues long. J was trimmed by 2 bases and V by 4 bases; bases with no gene match: 12. The DNA for the CDR3 is TGTGCCAGCAGTTACGCCGGGACAGGGGCTCCTTTCACAGATACGCAGTATTTT. Protein: CASSYAGTGAPFTDTQYF.

This sequence joins TRBV20-1 and TRBJ2-5; D is unresolved. Germline values: CDR1 DFQATT, CDR2 SNEGSKA (reference sequence). This CDR3 spans 12 amino acids. Trimming shortened V by 6 bases and J by 2 bases, and 10 bases separated the two germline ends. The CDR3 coding sequence is TGCAGTGCCAGACCTTCACAAGAGACCCAGTACTTC. Its protein is CSARPSQETQYF.

The chain uses TRBV6-6 and TRBJ2-2; D not certain. The CDR3 is 11 residues long. The V and J ends lost 6 bases and 6 bases respectively, with 5 bases between them. Germline V lookup: CDR1 MNHNY, CDR2 SVGAGI (reference sequence). CDR3 DNA: TGTGCCAGCAGCCCGCCCGGGGAGCTGTTTTTT. Translated: CASSPPGELFF.

This clonotype has a count of ten or more. V gene TRBV7-6 combines with J gene TRBJ2-2; D remains unclear. The V gene's germline CDR1 is SGHVS and CDR2 FNYEAQ. CDR3 size: 15 residues. Trimming stripped 5 bases from V and 8 bases from J, with 18 bases between. The CDR3 nucleotides read TGTGCCAGCAGCCCGCGCGCCATCGACGCTGGGGAGCTGTTTTTT. The encoded protein is CASSPRAIDAGELFF.

The gene calls are TRBV29-1 and TRBJ2-7; D uncertain. The V gene lost 4 bases and the J gene lost 2 bases, with 12 bases spanning the gap. The CDR3 is made up of 13 amino acids. Germline V gives CDR1 SQVTM, CDR2 ANQGSEA. The CDR3 sequence is CSVGLSRPYEQYF. The CDR3 region has the DNA TGCAGCGTTGGGTTAAGTCGCCCCTACGAGCAGTACTTC.

This clonotype was picked up a small number of times. This chain joins TRBV5-1 and TRBJ2-7, with D uncertain. V dropped 4 bases and J dropped 0 bases, with 11 bases sitting between them. The CDR3 consists of 14 residues. Germline V CDR1 and CDR2: SGHRS, YFSETQ. The CDR3 DNA reads as TGCGCCAGCAGCACGCTAGAAGGCTCCTACGAGCAGTACTTC. This sequence encodes CASSTLEGSYEQYF.

In this sample, this clonotype turned up many times. J is TRBJ2-3 and V is TRBV7-6, with D possibly TRBD2 on 6 matching bases. The V gene lost 5 bases and the J gene lost 6 bases, with 12 bases spanning the gap. Germline V gene sequence: CDR1 SGHVS, CDR2 FNYEAQ. This CDR3 region has 13 residues. Here the CDR3 reads CASSPQEGDTQYF. In DNA form, the CDR3 reads TGTGCCAGCAGCCCCCAGGAGGGGGATACGCAGTATTTT. Full variable domain (remainder filled in from reference TRBV7-6 and TRBJ2-3): GAGVSQSPRYKVTKRGQDVALRCDPISGHVSLYWYRQALGQGPEFLTYFNYEAQQDKSGLPNDRFSAERPEGSISTLTIQRTEQRDSAMYRCASSPQEGDTQYFGPGTRLTVL.

A few counts support this clonotype. This chain links TRBV30 with TRBJ2-7; possibly TRBD2 for D (5 bases). Germline CDR1 reads GTSNPN; CDR2 reads SVGIG (reference sequence). The germline V and J ends were trimmed by 3 bases and 5 bases, with 17 bases remaining between them. This CDR3 is 14 amino acids long. CDR3: CAWRGRGLINEQYF. CDR3 sequence (DNA): TGTGCCTGGAGGGGGAGAGGACTCATAAACGAGCAGTACTTC. The full variable domain, with the rest looked up from reference TRBV30 and TRBJ2-7, is SQTIHQWPATLVQPVGSPLSLECTVEGTSNPNLYWYRQAAGRGLQLLFYSVGIGQISSEVPQNLSASRPQDRQFILSSKKLLLSDSGFYLCAWRGRGLINEQYFGPGTRLTVT.

A few counts support this clonotype. V and J are TRBV27 and TRBJ2-5; 7 nucleotides line up with TRBD2. Losses at the gene ends were 1 base for V and 2 bases for J; bases not matched to a gene: 7. There are 16 residues in the CDR3. Germline CDR1 and CDR2: MNHEY and SMNVEV (reference sequence). CDR3 region: CASSLYGGGLQETQYF. DNA for the CDR3: TGTGCCAGCAGTTTATACGGGGGAGGGCTACAAGAGACCCAGTACTTC.

This clonotype turned up a few times. V gene TRBV20-1 combines with J gene TRBJ1-5; TRBD1 might be the D (5 bases). The V end was cut by 6 bases, the J end by 8 bases, with 14 bases between. Germline CDR1 and CDR2: DFQATT and SNEGSKA (reference sequence). The CDR3 is 12 amino acids. The CDR3 DNA reads TGCAGTGCCACACCGGGGCCCGAGCCCCAGCATTTT. Protein product: CSATPGPEPQHF.

In this sample, this clonotype turned up many times. The chain couples TRBV12-3 or TRBV12-4 to TRBJ1-1; D is ambiguous. This CDR3 region has 14 residues. Deletions cut 7 bases from V and 1 base from J, with 13 bases between. The CDR3 DNA is TGTGCCAGCAACTCGGACCTAACGAACACTGAAGCTTTCTTT. As protein: CASNSDLTNTEAFF.

Ten or more counts support this clonotype. J is TRBJ2-1 and V is TRBV29-1; 10 bases align to TRBD1. CDR1 is SQVTM and CDR2 is ANQGSEA in the germline V gene. V shed 7 bases, J shed 9 bases, and the junction held 9 bases outside the gene matches. The CDR3 totals 13 residues. The CDR3 DNA reads TGCAGCGCGGGGACAGGGGATCATGGTGAGCAGTTCTTC. It codes for CSAGTGDHGEQFF.

The chain couples TRBV9 to TRBJ2-1, with D hard to call. The CDR3 covers 14 residues. Deletions cut 0 bases from V and 2 bases from J, with 6 bases between. Germline assignment: CDR1 SGDLS and CDR2 YYNGEE. DNA of the CDR3: TGTGCCAGCAGCGTAGACGGAGCCTACAATGAGCAGTTCTTC. It specifies CASSVDGAYNEQFF.

In its sample, this clonotype was seen many times. The V and J genes are TRBV29-1 and TRBJ1-5, with TRBD1 as a possible D gene (6 bases). The CDR3 spans 13 residues. Deletions cut 6 bases from V and 2 bases from J, with 11 bases between. CDR1 SQVTM and CDR2 ANQGSEA come from the germline V gene. The CDR3 is CSVLSGGNQPQHF. CDR3 nucleotide sequence: TGCAGCGTCCTTTCAGGGGGCAATCAGCCCCAGCATTTT. Full variable domain (missing parts from reference TRBV29-1 and TRBJ1-5): SAVISQKPSRDICQRGTSLTIQCQVDSQVTMMFWYRQQPGQSLTLIATANQGSEATYESGFVIDKFPISRPNLTFSTLTVSNMSPEDSSIYLCSVLSGGNQPQHFGDGTRLSIL.

This clonotype showed up just a few times. This chain connects TRBV6-2 or TRBV6-3 to TRBJ2-1, with 12 bases lining up with TRBD2. The germline V gene encodes CDR1 MNHEY and CDR2 SVGEGT. V lost 4 bases to trimming and J lost 6 bases; unmatched junction nucleotides: 1. The CDR3 has 14 residues. The CDR3 reads CASSWTSGINEQFF. In nucleotides, the CDR3 is TGTGCCAGCAGTTGGACTAGCGGGATCAATGAGCAGTTCTTC.

This clonotype was seen only a few times. The rearrangement links TRBV6-5 to TRBJ1-1; 10 nucleotides agree with TRBD1. This CDR3 is built from 14 residues. CDR1 and CDR2 (germline): MNHEY, SVGAGI. V lost 8 bases, J lost 3 bases, and 6 bases stayed unmatched. The CDR3: CASLTGGQHTEAFF. The DNA for the CDR3 is TGTGCCAGCTTGACAGGGGGCCAGCACACTGAAGCTTTCTTT.

This clonotype has ten or more counts. V usage is TRBV6-5 and J usage is TRBJ2-5; D is perhaps TRBD2 (5 bases). Germline V CDR1 and CDR2: MNHEY, SVGAGI. With 5 bases removed from V and 4 bases from J, the gap between germline ends came to 17 bases. CDR3 length: 15 residues. This chain's CDR3 is CASSPPGSEGETQYF. Here the CDR3 DNA reads TGTGCCAGCAGTCCCCCGGGGAGTGAGGGAGAGACCCAGTACTTC.

This clonotype is medium-sized in the sample. J is TRBJ1-4 and V is TRBV7-9; a weak D match, TRBD1 (5 bases). Per the germline V gene, CDR1 is SEHNR and CDR2 is FQNEAQ (reference sequence). V lost 1 base and J lost 3, with 9 bases in between. The CDR3 runs 15 residues. DNA for the CDR3: TGTGCCAGCAGCTTAGGTCCGGGGCCTAATGAAAAACTGTTTTTT. Translation: CASSLGPGPNEKLFF.

This clonotype came up many times. The chain uses TRBV7-3 and TRBJ2-6; 7 positions match TRBD1. CDR1 is SGHTA and CDR2 is FQGTGA in the germline V gene. V gave up 3 bases and J gave up 1 base; unmatched junction bases: 6. The CDR3 loop spans 17 amino acids. The CDR3 is CASSFQGVRSGANVLTF. CDR3 nucleotides: TGTGCCAGCAGCTTCCAGGGGGTTCGATCTGGGGCCAACGTCCTGACTTTC.

The chain combines TRBV24-1 with TRBJ2-1; 9 bases align to TRBD1. The CDR3 contains 16 residues. The trim removed 3 bases at V and 6 bases at J, leaving 8 bases unmatched. The V gene's germline CDR1 is KGHDR and CDR2 SFDVKD. CDR3 in DNA: TGTGCCACCAGTGATGCCGGGACAGGGCCTTTCAATGAGCAGTTCTTC. Amino acids: CATSDAGTGPFNEQFF.

V is TRBV5-1 and J is TRBJ2-7, with a possible D match to TRBD1 (7 bases). Trimming removed 4 bases at V and 6 bases at J, with 20 bases between. Germline V gives CDR1 SGHRS, CDR2 YFSETQ. The CDR3 runs to 15 residues. In nucleotides, the CDR3 is TGCGCCAGCAGCCGGGGAGGACAGGACCTTGGCGAGCAGTACTTC. Its protein product is CASSRGGQDLGEQYF.

V usage is TRBV11-2 and J usage is TRBJ1-2; TRBD1 is a possible D gene (5 bases). Germline V lookup: CDR1 SGHAT, CDR2 FQNNGV. CDR3 size: 13 residues. The germline V and J ends were trimmed by 7 bases and 4 bases, with 13 bases remaining between them. This CDR3 is CASTTGGGYGYTF. In nucleotides, the CDR3 is TGTGCCAGCACCACGGGGGGTGGCTATGGCTACACCTTC.

This clonotype was recorded a few times. The chain recombines TRBV2 with TRBJ2-3; D may match TRBD1 or TRBD2 (5 bases each). Germline CDR1 reads SNHLY; CDR2 reads FYNNEI. CDR3 length equals 15 residues. Trimming pared 1 base from V and 0 bases from J, leaving 8 bases between. CDR3 sequence: CASSEGGPSTDTQYF. The DNA of the CDR3 is TGTGCCAGCAGTGAAGGGGGACCTAGCACAGATACGCAGTATTTT.

The V gene is TRBV5-1, the J gene TRBJ2-2, with no clear D. CDR1 is SGHRS and CDR2 is YFSETQ in the germline V gene. V lost 4 bases, J lost 4 bases, and 14 bases lay in between. CDR3 length: 15 residues. Here the CDR3 DNA reads TGCGCCAGCAGCGCCCAACCCCGCGCCACCGGGGAGCTGTTTTTT. This codes for CASSAQPRATGELFF.

V gene TRBV9 combines with J gene TRBJ1-1; D remains unclear. The CDR3 totals 15 residues. The germline V gene has CDR1 SGDLS and CDR2 YYNGEE. V shed 1 base and J shed 0 bases, with 10 bases lying between them. CDR3 in amino acids: CASSVTPDMNTEAFF. Written as DNA, the CDR3 is TGTGCCAGCAGCGTAACCCCAGATATGAACACTGAAGCTTTCTTT.

There are many counts of this clonotype. The CDR3 coding sequence is TGTGCCAGCAGCCCCAGGACTAGACACTACAATGAGCAGTTCTTC. It encodes CASSPRTRHYNEQFF. J is TRBJ2-1 and V is TRBV5-4, with 7 positions matching TRBD2. Trimming removed 4 bases from V and 3 bases from J; junction bases left unmatched: 7. Looked up from germline, CDR1 is SGHNT and CDR2 is YYREEE (reference sequence). CDR3 length: 15 amino acids. Combining the CDR3 with reference TRBV5-4 and TRBJ2-1 gives the whole variable domain ETGVTQSPTHLIKTRGQQVTLRCSSQSGHNTVSWYQQALGQGPQFIFQYYREEENGRGNFPPRFSGLQFPNYSSELNVNALELDDSALYLCASSPRTRHYNEQFFGPGTRLTVL.

This clonotype was observed a few times. The chain has TRBV4-2 and TRBJ2-3; a possible D gene is TRBD2 (5 bases). The ends were cut back, 4 bases at V and 0 bases at J, with 11 bases in the middle. CDR3 size: 15 residues. The V gene's germline CDR1 is LGHNA and CDR2 YNFKEQ. The CDR3 sequence: CASSPRGGSTDTQYF. CDR3 sequence (DNA): TGTGCCAGCAGCCCCCGAGGAGGTAGCACAGATACGCAGTATTTT.